Below are 31 T cell receptor beta chains sequenced from a single sample in a study of blood T cells in healthy people across ages (dated by TCRdb to 2013 to 2016). The library was built by means of 5' RACE. The data were produced on an Illumina HiSeq 2500. The second PCR ran for about 7 to 11 cycles and used a J-beta primer mix along with a sample-barcoded 5' primer. TCRdb reprocessed the public reads (quality trimming at Q25 with fastp, clone calling with MiXCR) and kept in-frame beta chains. Each CDR3 protein gets just one entry, which takes the most common genes and DNA from the rows behind it. The sample table contains about 900,000 distinct CDR3 sequences; only one count was recorded for around 48% of them. The ten largest clones take up roughly 13% of the sample. Sequencing was done on a sample of blood. The receptor source for this set is a man aged 30-40 years in good health.

A word on this clonotype: Mismatch with germline at one junction end may stem from a read error. The CDR3 DNA follows: TGCGCCAGCAGCCAGGAAACCCGGGACTCGAGCTGGAATGAGCGGTTCTTC. Translated, it gives CASSQETRDSSWNERFF. The J gene is TRBJ2-1, the V gene TRBV4-3; weak D call: TRBD2 (6 bases). The CDR3 is 17 residues long. CDR1 LGHNA and CDR2 YSLEER come from the germline V gene.

This clonotype came up a few times. V usage is TRBV6-4 and J usage is TRBJ2-6; D is unresolved. Germline V lookup: CDR1 MRHNA, CDR2 SNTAGT. V lost 3 bases to trimming and J lost 4 bases, with 10 bases between them. The CDR3 runs to 15 residues. CDR3 DNA: TGTGCCAGCAGTGATCCCGTGTCAGGGGCCAACGTCCTGACTTTC. This encodes CASSDPVSGANVLTF.

This clonotype was seen a few times. This rearrangement joins TRBV6-2 or TRBV6-3 to TRBJ2-7, with D unclear. Deletions cut 7 bases from V and 1 base from J, with 14 bases between. CDR1 is MNHEY, CDR2 SVGEGT, per germline. This CDR3 is built from 14 residues. The CDR3 DNA reads TGTGCCAGCATCCCCCGGCCACAGTCCTACGAGCAGTACTTC. This encodes CASIPRPQSYEQYF.

In the case of this clonotype: A read error is possible here, since a much larger clone lies one base away. The chain couples TRBV18 to TRBJ2-1; TRBD1 aligns across 7 bases. With 3 bases clipped from V and 5 bases from J, the junction kept 7 bases outside the gene matches. CDR3 length equals 15 residues. Germline lookup yields CDR1 KGHSH and CDR2 LQKENI. The CDR3 loop reads CASSPGQPGHNEQFF. DNA for the CDR3: TGTGCCAGCTCACCGGGACAGCCAGGCCACAATGAGCAGTTCTTC.

This clonotype was found a few times. The V call is TRBV3-1, the J call TRBJ1-4, with D unclear. V was pared by 6 bases and J by 0 bases, with 5 bases between. This CDR3 comprises 13 residues. The germline CDR1 and CDR2 sequences are LGHDT and YNNKEL (reference sequence). CDR3 coding DNA: TGTGCCAGCAGAGGTGCAACTAATGAAAAACTGTTTTTT. Residues: CASRGATNEKLFF.

The chain recombines TRBV9 with TRBJ2-7; TRBD1 agrees at 7 bases. The DNA end is a closer match to TRBJ2-5, so the J assignment may be wrong. CDR1 is SGDLS, CDR2 YYNGEE, per germline. The CDR3 covers 16 residues. Here the CDR3 reads CASSSPRGQSDETQYF. The DNA of the CDR3 is TGTGCCAGCAGCTCCCCTCGGGGACAGTCGGACGAGACCCAGTACTTC.

This clonotype was counted between two and nine times. The rearrangement links TRBV20-1 to TRBJ2-1, with a tentative D call TRBD1 (8 bases). Trimming took off 1 base at V and 5 bases at J, with 18 bases between the two ends. This CDR3 contains 16 residues. Germline loops: CDR1 DFQATT, CDR2 SNEGSKA (reference sequence). CDR3 residues: CSARGYRGGLDNEQFF. The CDR3 DNA reads as TGCAGTGCTAGAGGATACAGGGGGGGCCTCGACAATGAGCAGTTCTTC.

This clonotype has only a few counts. The rearrangement uses TRBV25-1 and TRBJ2-5; 8 bases fit TRBD1. CDR3 size: 13 residues. From germline, CDR1 is MGHDK and CDR2 SYGVNS. V lost 5 bases and J lost 8; bases outside the gene matches: 7. The CDR3 loop is CASSFGQGATQYF. In nucleotides, the CDR3 is TGTGCCAGCAGTTTCGGACAGGGCGCTACCCAGTACTTC.

This clonotype came up a few times. The rearrangement links TRBV20-1 to TRBJ2-7; D assignment may be TRBD1 or TRBD2 (5 bases each). The V end was cut by 0 bases, the J end by 7 bases, with 19 bases between. CDR3 size: 15 residues. CDR1 is DFQATT and CDR2 is SNEGSKA in the germline V gene (reference sequence). CDR3 region: CSARDLTGRSQEQYF. The CDR3 bases are TGCAGTGCTAGAGATCTCACGGGACGCTCTCAAGAGCAGTACTTC.

V gene TRBV24-1 combines with J gene TRBJ2-5; no reliable D call. Germline values: CDR1 KGHDR, CDR2 SFDVKD. Trimming stripped 1 base from V and 3 bases from J, with 5 bases between. The CDR3 loop spans 13 amino acids. The CDR3 bases are TGTGCCACCAGTGATTTAACGGAAGAGACCCAGTACTTC. Its translation is CATSDLTEETQYF.

This clonotype has more than one count but fewer than ten. This CDR3 reads CASSYSYEGSYEQYF. CDR3 nucleotide sequence: TGTGCCAGCAGTTACAGTTACGAGGGCTCCTACGAGCAGTACTTC. The rearrangement joins TRBV6-5 to TRBJ2-7; weak D call: TRBD2 (5 bases). Trimming took off 2 bases at V and 0 bases at J, with 11 bases between the two ends. The length of the CDR3 is 15 residues. The V gene's germline CDR1 is MNHEY and CDR2 SVGAGI.

This clonotype was detected many times. This chain links TRBV4-1 with TRBJ2-7; TRBD2 matches 8 bases. Germline lookup yields CDR1 MGHRA and CDR2 YSYEKL. The J segment lost 2 bases and the V segment lost 1 base, leaving 4 bases of the junction unmatched. This CDR3 contains 15 residues. The CDR3 is CASSQVSGETYEQYF. The CDR3 DNA reads TGCGCCAGCAGCCAAGTTAGCGGGGAGACCTACGAGCAGTACTTC.

The gene calls are TRBV3-1 and TRBJ2-1; 10 nucleotides match TRBD2. Trimming took 5 bases from V and 4 from J; bases not matched to a gene: 11. The CDR3 covers 17 residues. Germline CDR1 and CDR2: LGHDT and YNNKEL (reference sequence). CDR3: CASSDSGGAGSYNEQFF. As DNA, the CDR3 is TGTGCCAGCAGCGACAGCGGGGGGGCCGGCTCTTACAATGAGCAGTTCTTC.

This chain connects TRBV20-1 to TRBJ1-2; D unresolved. Between the trimmed V and J ends, which lost 5 bases and 8 bases, there was a span of 6 bases. CDR1 DFQATT and CDR2 SNEGSKA come from the germline V gene (reference sequence). This CDR3 is 9 amino acids long. CDR3 sequence reads: CSALEGYTF. Written as DNA, the CDR3 is TGCAGTGCTTTGGAGGGCTACACCTTC.

The V and J genes are TRBV20-1 and TRBJ2-7, with D perhaps matching TRBD2 (6 bases). The CDR3 is 13 residues long. V shed 5 bases and J shed 0 bases, with 11 bases lying between them. Looked up from germline, CDR1 is DFQATT and CDR2 is SNEGSKA (reference sequence). Written as DNA, the CDR3 is TGCAGTGCTGGAGCGGGTTCCTCCTACGAGCAGTACTTC. It is translated as CSAGAGSSYEQYF.

The chain couples TRBV18 to TRBJ2-7; perhaps D is TRBD1 or TRBD2 (5 bases each). This CDR3 is built from 15 residues. Deletions cut 4 bases from V and 2 bases from J, with 15 bases between. CDR1 KGHSH and CDR2 LQKENI come from the germline V gene. The CDR3 loop reads CASSLGDRGPYEQYF. The CDR3 DNA sequence: TGTGCCAGCTCACTGGGGGATCGGGGCCCCTACGAGCAGTACTTC.

With respect to this clonotype: At one end, the junction sequence differs from germline, possibly due to a read error. The chain combines TRBV6-5 with TRBJ2-7, with D possibly being TRBD1 (6 bases). This CDR3 contains 12 residues. Germline values: CDR1 MNHEY, CDR2 SVGAGI. In DNA, the CDR3 is TGTGTCAGCAGCGGCAGGGGCAGGGAGCAGTACTTC. It specifies CVSSGRGREQYF.

This rearrangement joins TRBV30 to TRBJ1-5; D is unresolved. V lost 1 base and J 5 bases, leaving 9 bases between the germline ends. CDR1 is GTSNPN and CDR2 is SVGIG in the germline V gene (reference sequence). This CDR3 is built from 13 residues. CDR3 sequence: CAWSGAGDQPQHF. CDR3 DNA: TGTGCCTGGAGTGGGGCAGGAGATCAGCCCCAGCATTTT.

V gene TRBV7-9 combines with J gene TRBJ2-3; 8 nucleotides match TRBD2. This CDR3 has 15 amino acids. The J segment lost 3 bases and the V segment lost 6 bases, leaving 8 bases of the junction unmatched. The germline V gene encodes CDR1 SEHNR and CDR2 FQNEAQ (reference sequence). The CDR3 spells CASSPKGGRTDTQYF. Written as DNA, the CDR3 is TGTGCCAGCAGTCCGAAGGGCGGGAGGACAGATACGCAGTATTTT.

As for this clonotype: This may stem from a read error, because a much larger clone lies one nucleotide away. The V gene is TRBV7-9, the J gene TRBJ2-3; D remains unclear. Germline V gene data show CDR1 as SEHNR and CDR2 as FQNEAQ (reference sequence). CDR3 length: 13 amino acids. V was clipped by 5 bases and J by 10 bases, with 16 bases between them. CDR3 residues: CASSVVGSDAQYF. CDR3 bases: TGTGCCAGCAGCGTAGTAGGCAGCGATGCGCAGTATTTT. The whole variable domain, filled in from reference TRBV7-9 and TRBJ2-3, reads DTGVSQNPRHKITKRGQNVTFRCDPISEHNRLYWYRQTLGQGPEFLTYFQNEAQLEKSRLLSDRFSAERPKGSFSTLEIQRTEQGDSAMYLCASSVVGSDAQYFGPGTRLTVL.

This clonotype was seen repeatedly, ten times or more. J is TRBJ2-7 and V is TRBV20-1, with D maybe TRBD2 (6 bases). V was cut by 3 bases and J by 4 bases, with 19 bases left in between. The CDR3 totals 15 residues. Germline V gene lookup returns CDR1 DFQATT and CDR2 SNEGSKA (reference sequence). CDR3 nucleotides: TGCAGTGCTAGGACGGACTGGGGGGATGGGTACGAGCAGTACTTC. It is translated as CSARTDWGDGYEQYF.

This sequence joins TRBV20-1 and TRBJ2-3, with TRBD2 identical over 11 bases. The germline V gene has CDR1 DFQATT and CDR2 SNEGSKA (reference sequence). The CDR3 extends over 15 amino acids. After removal of 1 base from V and 2 bases from J, the junction contained 2 bases not matched to a gene. DNA of the CDR3: TGCAGTGCTAGAGGACTAGCGGGGCTCACAGATACGCAGTATTTT. It codes for CSARGLAGLTDTQYF.

The chain has TRBV12-3 or TRBV12-4 and TRBJ1-1, with no clear D. Trimming stripped 5 bases from V and 1 base from J, with 8 bases between. The CDR3 sequence is 13 residues long. The CDR3: CASSVRKNTEAFF. The CDR3, as DNA: TGTGCCAGCAGTGTTAGGAAGAACACTGAAGCTTTCTTT.

V gene TRBV6-5 combines with J gene TRBJ1-2, with 9 bases matching TRBD1. Germline V gives CDR1 MNHEY, CDR2 SVGAGI. With 2 bases clipped from V and 4 bases from J, the junction kept 5 bases outside the gene matches. The CDR3 contains 15 residues. CDR3 residues: CASSYRGQGVYGYTF. Here the CDR3 DNA reads TGTGCCAGCAGTTACCGGGGACAGGGCGTCTATGGCTACACCTTC.

This chain links TRBV28 with TRBJ2-7; perhaps TRBD1 as D (6 bases). Germline-derived CDR1 and CDR2 are MDHEN and SYDVKM. The V gene lost 6 bases and the J gene lost 3 bases, with 18 bases spanning the gap. The CDR3 loop spans 15 amino acids. CDR3 nucleotides: TGTGCCAGCAGGGGACAAGACGGGGCAAGCTACGAGCAGTACTTC. Residues: CASRGQDGASYEQYF.

This clonotype has only a few counts. The chain carries TRBV11-1 and TRBJ1-1; 8 bases align to TRBD1. Trimming at V came to 3 bases and at J to 4 bases, leaving 10 bases not matched to a gene. The CDR3 contains 16 residues. Germline CDR1 SGHAT, CDR2 FQDESV (reference sequence). The CDR3 DNA reads as TGTGCCAGCAGCTTCGGCCAGGGGGCCAGGATCACTGAAGCTTTCTTT. Its translation is CASSFGQGARITEAFF.

V and J are TRBV27 and TRBJ2-1; D may match TRBD1 or TRBD2 (5 bases each). Deletions cut 3 bases from V and 2 bases from J, with 11 bases between. Per the germline V gene, CDR1 is MNHEY and CDR2 is SMNVEV (reference sequence). The CDR3 covers 15 residues. The CDR3 nucleotides read TGTGCCAGCAGTTTGAAAGGGGACCCCTACAATGAGCAGTTCTTC. Its protein is CASSLKGDPYNEQFF.

V usage is TRBV28 and J usage is TRBJ2-7, with 7 nucleotides matching TRBD2. The CDR3 is made up of 14 amino acids. V shed 6 bases and J 8 bases; nucleotides not matched to a gene: 13. The V gene's germline CDR1 is MDHEN and CDR2 SYDVKM. This chain's CDR3 is CASSSGTHPSKQYF. CDR3 in DNA: TGTGCCAGCAGCAGCGGGACCCATCCTTCTAAGCAGTACTTC. The variable domain in full, completed from reference TRBV28 and TRBJ2-7, reads DVKVTQSSRYLVKRTGEKVFLECVQDMDHENMFWYRQDPGLGLRLIYFSYDVKMKEKGDIPEGYSVSREKKERFSLILESASTNQTSMYLCASSSGTHPSKQYFGPGTRLTVT.

This chain links TRBV9 with TRBJ2-3; either TRBD1 or TRBD2 may fit D (5 bases each). CDR1 and CDR2 (germline): SGDLS, YYNGEE. Trimming took off 6 bases at V and 3 bases at J, with 17 bases between the two ends. This CDR3 has 15 residues. CDR3 in amino acids: CASTRDPGSTDTQYF. The CDR3, as DNA: TGTGCCAGCACAAGGGACCCCGGGTCAACAGATACGCAGTATTTT.

This chain connects TRBV2 to TRBJ2-7; D possibly uses TRBD1 or TRBD2 (5 bases each). The J call may be in error: the DNA end matches TRBJ2-5 better. This CDR3 has 14 residues. CDR1 and CDR2 from the germline V gene are SNHLY and FYNNEI. DNA of the CDR3: TGTGCCAGCAGTGAATGGGTTGGGGGAGAGACCCAGTACTTC. Its protein is CASSEWVGGETQYF.

J is TRBJ2-1 and V is TRBV10-3, with a possible D match to TRBD1 (7 bases). The J call is uncertain, as TRBJ2-7 better fits the DNA end. Looked up from germline, CDR1 is ENHRY and CDR2 is SYGVKD. This CDR3 comprises 15 residues. CDR3 sequence reads: CAISVGGGSYNEQYF. The CDR3 DNA sequence: TGTGCCATCAGTGTCGGAGGGGGCTCCTACAATGAGCAGTACTTC.